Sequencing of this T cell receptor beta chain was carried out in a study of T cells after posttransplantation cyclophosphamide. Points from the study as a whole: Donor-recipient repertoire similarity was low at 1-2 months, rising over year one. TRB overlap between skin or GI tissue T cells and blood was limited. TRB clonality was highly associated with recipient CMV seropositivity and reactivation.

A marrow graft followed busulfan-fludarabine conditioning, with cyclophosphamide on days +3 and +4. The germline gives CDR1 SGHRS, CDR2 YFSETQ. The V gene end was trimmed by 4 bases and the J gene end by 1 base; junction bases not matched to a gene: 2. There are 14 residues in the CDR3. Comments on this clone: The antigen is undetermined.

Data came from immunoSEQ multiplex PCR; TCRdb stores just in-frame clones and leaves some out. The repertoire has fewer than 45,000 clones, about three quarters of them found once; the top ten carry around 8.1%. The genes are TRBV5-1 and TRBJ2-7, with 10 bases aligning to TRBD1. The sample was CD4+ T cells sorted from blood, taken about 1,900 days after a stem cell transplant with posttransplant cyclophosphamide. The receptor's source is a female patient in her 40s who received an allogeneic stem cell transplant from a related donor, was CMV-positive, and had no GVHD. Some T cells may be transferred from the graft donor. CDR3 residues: CASSLGQGSYEQYF. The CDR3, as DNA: TGCGCCAGCAGCCTGGGACAGGGGTCCTACGAGCAGTACTTC. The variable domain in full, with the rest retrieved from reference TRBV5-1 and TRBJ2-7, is KAGVTQTPRYLIKTRGQQVTLSCSPISGHRSVSWYQQTPGQGLQFLFEYFSETQRNKGNFPGRFSGRQFSNSRSEMNVSTLELGDSALYLCASSLGQGSYEQYFGPGTRLTVT.